This T cell receptor beta chain was obtained from a study of cytomegalovirus exposure and HLA in healthy donors. V lost 1 base and J 2 bases, leaving 17 bases between the germline ends. The CDR3 is made up of 17 amino acids. Germline CDR1 reads SGHDT; CDR2 reads YYEEEE. In the PCR, 60 Vbeta and 13 Jbeta primers were used. Assay used: immunoSEQ multiplex PCR; TCRdb lists only in-frame clones, some missing. The repertoire holds some 99,000 clones, with approximately 80% as singletons. The rearrangement links TRBV5-6 to TRBJ2-3, with TRBD2 as a possible D gene (6 bases). Sequenced input: PBMCs. This TCR derives from a woman aged 30 to 39 in good health and CMV-seronegative. CDR3 region: CASSLNSRTSTTDTQYF. CDR3 coding DNA: TGTGCCAGCAGCTTGAACAGTCGTACTAGCACCACAGATACGCAGTATTTT.